This T cell receptor (beta chain) originates from a study of response to subunit inactivated influenza vaccine. TCRdb re-called the RT-PCR reads through MiXCR, storing one row per CDR3 protein. The sample has roughly 780,000 distinct CDR3 sequences; about 18% are singletons. Comments on this clonotype: Its target is not known.

Study-wide points: Authors suggested seasonal influenza vaccinations each recruit few new T cells.

The clonotype comes from a man in his fifties who received an inactivated influenza vaccine. Sequenced material: PBMCs from blood, taken approximately 5 days after vaccination.

The CDR3 here is CASSRDDPRGETQYF. As DNA, the CDR3 is TGCGCCAGCAGCAGGGACGATCCCCGGGGAGAGACCCAGTACTTC. The V call is TRBV5-1, the J call TRBJ2-5, with D possibly called TRBD1 or TRBD2 (5 bases each). The germline V gene encodes CDR1 SGHRS and CDR2 YFSETQ. This CDR3 is 15 amino acids long. V was clipped by 4 bases and J by 4 bases, with 17 bases between them.